This T cell receptor (beta chain) was recovered during a study of Ad26.COV2.S vaccination and SARS-CoV-2 variants. The wider study: Recipients of Ad26.COV2.S got it intramuscularly, once or twice 56 days apart.

Produced via immunoSEQ multiplex PCR; TCRdb's table is partial and in-frame only. Here the sample spans some 350,000 clones, around 83% being singletons. Treatment given: 15 to 20 received Ad26.COV2.S at low or high dose, single or two shots; about 5 received placebo; per-sample allocation not given. Specimen acquisition occurred on day 63 following the initial vaccine or placebo injection. Vaccination employed an Ad26 vector expressing the Wuhan-strain SARS-CoV-2 spike. In the case of this clone: The antigen is unknown.

Broader study findings: Vaccine recipients and placebo recipients showed similar non-spike TCR breadth.

This CDR3 contains 17 residues. V trimming: 0 bases; J trimming: 0 bases; junction bases outside the gene matches: 7. Germline V gene lookup returns CDR1 SGHRS and CDR2 YFSETQ. This sequence originates from a person aged 18-60 years who received the Ad26.COV2.S COVID-19 vaccine or a placebo. V is TRBV5-1 and J is TRBJ2-3; 7 positions agree with TRBD2. Source: peripheral blood, taken in a trial of Ad26.COV2.S vaccine versus placebo. CDR3 in DNA: TGCGCCAGCAGCTTGGTTCACGCGGGACTAAGCACAGATACGCAGTATTTT. As protein: CASSLVHAGLSTDTQYF.